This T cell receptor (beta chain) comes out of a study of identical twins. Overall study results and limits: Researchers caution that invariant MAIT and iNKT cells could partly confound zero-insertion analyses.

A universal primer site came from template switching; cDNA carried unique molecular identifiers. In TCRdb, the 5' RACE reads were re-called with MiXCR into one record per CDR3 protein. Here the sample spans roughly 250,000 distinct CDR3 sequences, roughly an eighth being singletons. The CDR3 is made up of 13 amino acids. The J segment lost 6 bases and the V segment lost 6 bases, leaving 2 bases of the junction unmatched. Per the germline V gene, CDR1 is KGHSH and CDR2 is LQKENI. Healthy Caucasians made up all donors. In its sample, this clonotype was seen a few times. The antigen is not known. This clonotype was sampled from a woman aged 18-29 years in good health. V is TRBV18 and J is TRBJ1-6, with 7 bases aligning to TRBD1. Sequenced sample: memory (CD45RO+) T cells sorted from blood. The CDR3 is CASSGQSNSPLHF. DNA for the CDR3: TGTGCCAGCTCGGGACAGTCTAATTCACCCCTCCACTTT.